This TCR beta chain was identified during a study of identical twins. Whole-study findings and limits: Weaker excess sharing between twins was seen in beta out-of-frame sequences. The abundant beta clonotypes from cord blood had fewer insertions, and memory repertoires had none of this.

Trimming stripped 7 bases from V and 1 base from J, with 13 bases between. This CDR3 comprises 14 residues. TCRdb re-analysed the 5' RACE reads in MiXCR, keeping a single row per CDR3 protein. Here the sample spans 700,000 or so distinct CDR3 sequences, 20% to 25% being singletons. About this clonotype itself: No antigen is known for it.

The same sample was also studied in work on T cells expressing NK-cell markers. From that second work: The study sequenced eight donors, seven HCMV-seropositive and one seronegative. The contribution of dominant NKG2C+ clonotypes to CD8+ T cells in more than five donors was roughly 1.0-7.5%.

The clonotype was recovered from a young woman in good health. The J gene is TRBJ1-1, the V gene TRBV12-3 or TRBV12-4, with D possibly TRBD1 on 5 matching bases. The material sequenced was PBMCs. This CDR3 is CASKYRDGNTEAFF. CDR3 nucleotides: TGTGCCAGCAAATACCGGGACGGGAACACTGAAGCTTTCTTT.